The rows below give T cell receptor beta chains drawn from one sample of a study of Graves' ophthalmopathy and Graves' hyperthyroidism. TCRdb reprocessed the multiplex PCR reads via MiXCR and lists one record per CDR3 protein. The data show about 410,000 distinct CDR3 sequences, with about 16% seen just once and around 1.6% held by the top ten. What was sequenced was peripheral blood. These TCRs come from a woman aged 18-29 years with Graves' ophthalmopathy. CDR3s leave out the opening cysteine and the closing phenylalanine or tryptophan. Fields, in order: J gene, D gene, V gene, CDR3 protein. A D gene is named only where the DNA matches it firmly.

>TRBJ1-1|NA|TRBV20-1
SARMGDTEAF
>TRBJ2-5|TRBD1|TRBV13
ASSRQGVEETQY
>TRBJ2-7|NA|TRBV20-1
SAHSGGSYEQY
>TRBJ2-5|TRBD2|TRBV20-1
SAPRSGVQETQY
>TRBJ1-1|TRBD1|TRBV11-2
ASSPMGQKNTEAF
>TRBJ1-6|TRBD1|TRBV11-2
ASSVRDRHSPLH
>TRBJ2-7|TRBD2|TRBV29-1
SALSGGAYEQY
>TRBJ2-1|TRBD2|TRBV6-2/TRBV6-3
ASSFSGRAPYNEQF
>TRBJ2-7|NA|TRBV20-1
SARDGLSYEQY
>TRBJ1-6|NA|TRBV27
ASSFQGYNSPLH
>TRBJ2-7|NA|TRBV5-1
ASSKTRDKQY
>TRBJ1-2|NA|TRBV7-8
ASSSRITNYGYT
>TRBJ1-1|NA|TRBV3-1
ASSQTTQNTEAF
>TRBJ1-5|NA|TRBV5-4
ASSPQTGEARPQH
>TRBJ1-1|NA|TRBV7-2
ASSLREGDTEAF
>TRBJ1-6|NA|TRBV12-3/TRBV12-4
ASSPREGSNSPLH
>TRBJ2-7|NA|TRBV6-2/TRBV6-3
ASSYQRGGTVGSYEQY
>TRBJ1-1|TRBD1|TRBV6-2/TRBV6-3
ASSYAPGQGNTEAF
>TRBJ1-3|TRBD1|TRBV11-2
ASSFDRGKSGNTIY
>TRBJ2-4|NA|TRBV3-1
ASSQDLNIQY
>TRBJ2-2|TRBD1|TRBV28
ASRSGGTANTGELF
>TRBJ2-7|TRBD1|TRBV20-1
SAPDRVSYEQY
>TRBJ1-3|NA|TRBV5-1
ASTGDPSGNTIY
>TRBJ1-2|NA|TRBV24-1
ATSDGTQGFRYGYT
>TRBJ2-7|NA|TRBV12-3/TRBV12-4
ASSSSSGYAYEQY
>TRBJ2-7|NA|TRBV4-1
ASSPDPGSYEQY
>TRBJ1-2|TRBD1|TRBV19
ASSPGQGGYGYT
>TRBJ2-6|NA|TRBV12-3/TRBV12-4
ASSFTVSGANVLT
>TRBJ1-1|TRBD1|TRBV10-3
ASSESGQGMTEAF
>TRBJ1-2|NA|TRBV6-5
ASSYSPGAYGYT